Presented here are 24 T cell receptor beta chains from one specimen sequenced in a study of metastatic and nonmetastatic thyroid tumors (TCRdb year 2020). No treatment had been received by any patient before thyroid surgery. Library prep was done by PCR. The sequencing machine was an Illumina HiSeq 4000. The raw public data were reprocessed by TCRdb itself: fastp quality trimming at Q25, MiXCR clonotype calling, in-frame beta chains only. A total of about 27,000 clones appear in this sample, approximately 17% of them only once. About 5.7% of the sample is held by the ten biggest clonotypes. Sequencing used blood. These receptors were taken from a male donor with papillary thyroid cancer or a benign thyroid nodule (not recorded which). Some clones in this sample may be carry-over from other donors' samples.

The chain recombines TRBV20-1 with TRBJ1-5; 9 bases map to TRBD1. Germline CDR1 reads DFQATT; CDR2 reads SNEGSKA (reference sequence). There are 14 residues in the CDR3. V trimming: 5 bases; J trimming: 4 bases; junction bases outside the gene matches: 6. The CDR3 loop is CSALPDRGNQPQHF. CDR3 DNA sequence: TGCAGTGCTCTCCCTGACAGGGGGAATCAGCCCCAGCATTTT.

This clone was found a few times. Other DNA sequences in this specimen translate into the identical CDR3. The genes are TRBV28 and TRBJ2-7, with 10 bases fitting TRBD1. The CDR3 runs 14 residues. Germline lookup yields CDR1 MDHEN and CDR2 SYDVKM. Trimming took 6 bases from V and 4 from J; bases not matched to a gene: 6. The CDR3 bases are TGTGCCAGCAGGGACCCGGGACAGGGGTACGAGCAGTACTTC. Amino acids: CASRDPGQGYEQYF.

The chain has TRBV7-2 and TRBJ2-1; 8 nucleotides line up with TRBD2. The CDR3 extends over 16 amino acids. Germline V lookup: CDR1 SGHTA, CDR2 FQGNSA. J lost 3 bases, V lost 1 base, and 5 bases had no gene match. CDR3 bases: TGTGCCAGCAGCTTAGGCGCGGGGGGCAACTACAATGAGCAGTTCTTC. It translates to CASSLGAGGNYNEQFF.

The chain carries TRBV15 and TRBJ1-5; maybe TRBD1 (5 bases). This CDR3 spans 17 amino acids. Deletions cut 0 bases from V and 4 bases from J, with 16 bases between. Per the germline V gene, CDR1 is LNHNV and CDR2 is YYDKDF (reference sequence). The CDR3 here is CATSRDGGRGGNQPQHF. For the CDR3, the DNA is TGTGCCACCAGCAGAGATGGGGGACGTGGTGGAAATCAGCCCCAGCATTTT.

This clone has a count of ten or more. The rearrangement joins TRBV5-1 to TRBJ2-7; D is unresolved. In germline, CDR1 is SGHRS, CDR2 YFSETQ. This CDR3 has 13 residues. Deletions cut 4 bases from V and 3 bases from J, with 11 bases between. CDR3: CASSPDTVYEQYF. Written as DNA, the CDR3 is TGCGCCAGCAGCCCCGACACAGTCTACGAGCAGTACTTC. The whole variable domain, remainder taken from reference TRBV5-1 and TRBJ2-7, is KAGVTQTPRYLIKTRGQQVTLSCSPISGHRSVSWYQQTPGQGLQFLFEYFSETQRNKGNFPGRFSGRQFSNSRSEMNVSTLELGDSALYLCASSPDTVYEQYFGPGTRLTVT.

A few counts support this clone. At one of its ends the junction is not consistent with the germline gene, which may arise from a read error. The rearrangement joins TRBV6-1 to TRBJ1-6, with D uncertain. Germline-derived CDR1 and CDR2 are MNHNS and SASEGT. The CDR3 is 15 residues long. This CDR3 is CANSEPPDHNSPLRF. The CDR3 region has the DNA TGTGCCAACAGTGAACCCCCAGACCATAATTCACCCCTCCGCTTT.

This chain uses TRBV4-2 with TRBJ2-2; no clear D gene. V gave up 1 base and J gave up 4 bases, with 7 bases separating them. The CDR3 is 14 amino acids. From germline, CDR1 is LGHNA and CDR2 YNFKEQ. The CDR3 bases are TGTGCCAGCAGCCAAGGTCCTACCACCGGGGAGCTGTTTTTT. Translated, it gives CASSQGPTTGELFF.

This clone was observed at least ten times. V usage is TRBV6-1 and J usage is TRBJ1-1; 9 nucleotides agree with TRBD1. The CDR3 runs to 14 residues. J lost 3 bases, V lost 6 bases, and 5 bases had no gene match. Per germline, CDR1 MNHNS and CDR2 SASEGT. This chain's CDR3 is CASRWDREYTEAFF. The CDR3 bases are TGTGCCAGCAGGTGGGACAGGGAGTACACTGAAGCTTTCTTT.

This clone showed up many times. The chain carries TRBV19 and TRBJ1-1, with TRBD1 matching 11 bases. The trim removed 7 bases at V and 3 bases at J, leaving 10 bases unmatched. CDR1 is LNHDA and CDR2 is SQIVND in the germline V gene (reference sequence). The CDR3 runs to 16 residues. In DNA, the CDR3 is TGTGCCAGTACCTCGGACAGGGGGCGATTGGACACTGAAGCTTTCTTT. It is translated as CASTSDRGRLDTEAFF.

This clone turned up a few times. The V and J genes are TRBV3-1 and TRBJ2-2; unclear D gene. This CDR3 is built from 13 residues. V lost 1 base to trimming and J lost 6 bases, with 6 bases between them. Germline V gene sequence: CDR1 LGHDT, CDR2 YNNKEL (reference sequence). The CDR3 spells CASSQGGPGELFF. The CDR3 DNA sequence: TGTGCCAGCAGCCAAGGGGGTCCCGGGGAGCTGTTTTTT. Complete variable domain (other parts from reference TRBV3-1 and TRBJ2-2): DTAVSQTPKYLVTQMGNDKSIKCEQNLGHDTMYWYKQDSKKFLKIMFSYNNKELIINETVPNRFSPKSPDKAHLNLHINSLELGDSAVYFCASSQGGPGELFFGEGSRLTVL.

The rearrangement joins TRBV12-3 or TRBV12-4 to TRBJ1-6, with D possibly matching TRBD1 (6 bases). V was cut by 6 bases and J by 8 bases, with 8 bases left in between. This CDR3 has 12 amino acids. Written as DNA, the CDR3 is TGTGCCAGCAGAACAGGGTATTCACCCCTCCACTTT. Its protein is CASRTGYSPLHF.

This clone came up many times. V gene TRBV6-1 combines with J gene TRBJ2-7; tentatively, D is TRBD2 (7 bases). V dropped 5 bases and J dropped 4 bases, with 15 bases sitting between them. From germline, CDR1 is MNHNS and CDR2 SASEGT. The CDR3 loop spans 14 amino acids. The CDR3 DNA follows: TGTGCCAGCAGTTCCCGGGGGGCGCAGTACGAGCAGTACTTC. It encodes CASSSRGAQYEQYF.

This clone was detected ten times or more. This chain links TRBV11-2 with TRBJ2-1; 7 nucleotides line up with TRBD1. There are 14 residues in the CDR3. CDR1 is SGHAT, CDR2 FQNNGV, per germline. The V and J ends lost 5 bases and 7 bases, in that order; junction bases with no gene match: 8. The CDR3 DNA reads TGTGCCAGCAGCCCAAGAAACAGGGGAAATGAGCAGTTCTTC. This translates into CASSPRNRGNEQFF.

This clone was recorded many times. This clone may be a read error of a much larger clone one base away. Additional DNA sequences in this sample encode the identical CDR3. This chain links TRBV7-2 with TRBJ2-1; the match to TRBD1 covers 8 bases. The CDR3 contains 13 residues. CDR1 and CDR2 from the germline V gene are SGHTA and FQGNSA. The DNA of the CDR3 is TGTGCCAGCAGCTTGACAGGGGTGAATGAGCAATTCTTC. It is translated as CASSLTGVNEQFF.

This clone was counted once. The gene calls are TRBV14 and TRBJ1-1; TRBD1 might be the D (6 bases). Trimming left V 5 bases short and J 3 bases short, with 13 bases between. This CDR3 has 14 amino acids. Germline V gene lookup returns CDR1 SGHDN and CDR2 FVKESK. CDR3 sequence (DNA): TGTGCCAGCAGCAACACTCGGACAGACACTGAAGCTTTCTTT. It is translated as CASSNTRTDTEAFF.

This clone was observed at least ten times. The J gene is TRBJ2-3, the V gene TRBV6-1; 7 bases are shared with TRBD1. CDR3 size: 18 residues. Germline V gene data show CDR1 as MNHNS and CDR2 as SASEGT. The J segment lost 4 bases and the V segment lost 2 bases, leaving 15 bases of the junction unmatched. The CDR3 DNA reads as TGTGCCAGCAGTGAAAACTTCAGACAGGGCGGATATCCAGATACGCAGTATTTT. Protein sequence: CASSENFRQGGYPDTQYF.

This rearrangement joins TRBV11-1 to TRBJ2-7; 7 bases agree with TRBD2. The CDR3 has 16 residues. V dropped 0 bases and J dropped 5; count of bases not matched to a gene: 10. Germline V CDR1 and CDR2: SGHAT, FQDESV (reference sequence). The CDR3 DNA follows: TGTGCCAGCAGCTTAGCACGAAGCGCGGCGGGAGACGAGCAGTACTTC. This encodes CASSLARSAAGDEQYF. The entire variable domain, with the rest obtained from reference TRBV11-1 and TRBJ2-7, is as follows: EAEVAQSPRYKITEKSQAVAFWCDPISGHATLYWYRQILGQGPELLVQFQDESVVDDSQLPKDRFSAERLKGVDSTLKIQPAELGDSAMYLCASSLARSAAGDEQYFGPGTRLTVT.

By share, this clone counts as medium-sized. This chain connects TRBV6-5 to TRBJ2-1, with a tentative D call TRBD2 (6 bases). The CDR3 length is 15 residues. In germline, CDR1 is MNHEY, CDR2 SVGAGI. The V and J ends lost 1 base and 7 bases respectively, with 14 bases between them. CDR3 sequence (DNA): TGTGCCAGCAGTTACTACCCCGGGAGAGGTAATGAGCAGTTCTTC. It yields the protein CASSYYPGRGNEQFF.

This clone appeared many times. The CDR3 protein is CSVSPNLAGTYEQYF. The CDR3 DNA reads TGCAGCGTCTCCCCGAACCTAGCGGGCACCTACGAGCAGTACTTC. The chain couples TRBV29-1 to TRBJ2-7; the match to TRBD2 covers 8 bases. J lost 2 bases, V lost 6 bases, and 12 bases had no gene match. The germline CDR1 and CDR2 sequences are SQVTM and ANQGSEA. The CDR3 is 15 amino acids.

As concerns this clone: A much larger clonotype is one base distant, so this may be a read error. The chain employs TRBV7-2 and TRBJ2-5; a possible D gene is TRBD2 (6 bases). This CDR3 has 15 amino acids. Per the germline V gene, CDR1 is SGHTA and CDR2 is FQGNSA. V was trimmed by 5 bases and J by 5 bases, leaving 18 bases between them. The CDR3 is CASSVGLQRHETQYF. The CDR3 DNA reads TGTGCCAGCAGCGTGGGACTCCAGAGGCATGAGACCCAGTACTTC.

In this sample, this clone turned up many times. The genes are TRBV6-6 and TRBJ2-1, with TRBD1 matching 9 bases. The CDR3 loop spans 16 amino acids. V gave up 4 bases and J gave up 8 bases; unmatched junction bases: 12. Germline loops: CDR1 MNHNY, CDR2 SVGAGI (reference sequence). This chain's CDR3 is CASSSHSQGADHEQFF. The CDR3 coding sequence is TGTGCCAGCAGTTCCCACTCACAGGGGGCCGACCATGAGCAGTTCTTC.

In its sample, this clone was seen many times. The J gene is TRBJ1-1, the V gene TRBV5-4; 7 bases are a match to TRBD1. This CDR3 is built from 13 residues. The V gene end was trimmed by 4 bases and the J gene end by 3 bases; junction bases not matched to a gene: 3. Germline V CDR1 and CDR2: SGHNT, YYREEE (reference sequence). CDR3 coding DNA: TGTGCCAGCAGCCCCGGGACAGACACTGAAGCTTTCTTT. Translated: CASSPGTDTEAFF.

This clone was observed many times. A much larger clone sits a single nucleotide away, making a read error possible. V usage is TRBV30 and J usage is TRBJ2-3; the match to TRBD2 covers 7 bases. This CDR3 spans 14 amino acids. CDR1 and CDR2 from the germline V gene are GTSNPN and SVGIG (reference sequence). V dropped 5 bases and J dropped 2; count of bases not matched to a gene: 7. The CDR3 coding sequence is TGTGCCTGGTGTAGGGACTACGCCACAGATACGCAGTATTTT. Translated: CAWCRDYATDTQYF.

The sample holds many counts of this clone. The chain uses TRBV28 and TRBJ2-1, with TRBD1 matching over 7 bases. The CDR3 sequence is 15 residues long. With V trimmed by 2 bases and J by 0 bases, 1 base remained unmatched. Germline loops: CDR1 MDHEN, CDR2 SYDVKM. The CDR3 reads CASSLTGASYNEQFF. DNA of the CDR3: TGTGCCAGCAGTTTAACAGGGGCCTCCTACAATGAGCAGTTCTTC. The full variable domain, with the rest looked up from reference TRBV28 and TRBJ2-1, is DVKVTQSSRYLVKRTGEKVFLECVQDMDHENMFWYRQDPGLGLRLIYFSYDVKMKEKGDIPEGYSVSREKKERFSLILESASTNQTSMYLCASSLTGASYNEQFFGPGTRLTVL.